Listed below are T cell receptor beta chains from one sample, sequenced in a study of tumor-infiltrating lymphocytes in primary liver carcinoma. TCRdb analysed the multiplex PCR reads with MiXCR anew, one entry per CDR3 protein. In the table there are approximately 110,000 distinct CDR3 sequences, around 60% of which are singletons. The sequencing sample was made of liver tumor tissue from sampling region 1. These receptors all stem from a woman aged 60-75 years with primary liver carcinoma and hepatitis B virus infection. Each CDR3 is given with its conserved first and last residue. A D gene is named only where the DNA matches it firmly. Where a row states a size, it is once, few, many or the class of an expanded clone; other rows omit it.

D gene: -; clone size: many; V gene: TRBV12-3/TRBV12-4; J gene: TRBJ2-3; CDR3 protein: CASRGSTDTQYF; CDR3 DNA: TGTGCCAGCAGAGGGAGCACAGATACGCAGTATTTT
D gene: TRBD1; clone size: few; V gene: TRBV30; J gene: TRBJ2-3; CDR3 protein: CAWRRQGASDTQYF; CDR3 DNA: TGTGCCTGGAGACGACAGGGGGCTTCAGATACGCAGTATTTT
D gene: -; clone size: -; V gene: TRBV10-3; J gene: TRBJ2-1; CDR3 protein: CANSTRRRDHNEQFF; CDR3 DNA: TGTGCCAACAGTACTAGGAGGAGGGATCACAATGAGCAGTTCTTC
D gene: -; clone size: -; V gene: TRBV4-1; J gene: TRBJ1-3; CDR3 protein: CATSQTPGVSGNTIYF; CDR3 DNA: TGCGCCACCAGCCAGACGCCAGGGGTCTCTGGAAACACCATATATTTT
D gene: -; clone size: -; V gene: TRBV6-2/TRBV6-3; J gene: TRBJ2-5; CDR3 protein: CASRPSGETQYF; CDR3 DNA: TGTGCCAGCAGGCCCTCCGGGGAGACCCAGTACTTC
D gene: TRBD2; clone size: -; V gene: TRBV12-3/TRBV12-4; J gene: TRBJ2-1; CDR3 protein: CASCLFVGTSGRREQFF; CDR3 DNA: TGTGCCAGCTGTTTATTCGTCGGGACTAGCGGTCGGCGGGAGCAGTTCTTC
D gene: -; clone size: -; V gene: TRBV28; J gene: TRBJ2-1; CDR3 protein: CASVARAELFF; CDR3 DNA: TGTGCCAGCGTGGCGAGGGCTGAGCTGTTCTTC
D gene: -; clone size: many; V gene: TRBV12-3/TRBV12-4; J gene: TRBJ1-1; CDR3 protein: CASTLSATAGEAFF; CDR3 DNA: TGTGCCAGCACCCTTTCGGCGACGGCAGGGGAAGCTTTCTTT
D gene: -; clone size: -; V gene: TRBV11-2; J gene: TRBJ2-7; CDR3 protein: CASSLVAGGGGEEYF; CDR3 DNA: TGTGCCAGCAGCTTAGTAGCCGGGGGAGGTGGCGAGGAGTACTTC
D gene: TRBD2; clone size: -; V gene: TRBV11-2; J gene: TRBJ2-7; CDR3 protein: CASTTPGREARREQYF; CDR3 DNA: TGTGCCAGTACGACTCCTGGGCGGGAGGCAAGGAGGGAGCAGTACTTT
D gene: -; clone size: -; V gene: TRBV13; J gene: TRBJ2-7; CDR3 protein: CASSGVGTNYEQYF; CDR3 DNA: TGTGCCAGTAGCGGCGTTGGAACGAACTACGAGCAGTACTTC
D gene: -; clone size: -; V gene: TRBV29-1; J gene: TRBJ2-7; CDR3 protein: CSASFGSYEHYF; CDR3 DNA: TGTAGCGCTTCGTTCGGATCCTACGAGCATTACTTC
D gene: -; clone size: -; V gene: TRBV28; J gene: TRBJ2-7; CDR3 protein: CASRRGQRSSYEQYF; CDR3 DNA: TGTGCCAGCAGGCGGGGACAGCGGAGCTCCTACGAGCAGTACTTC
D gene: TRBD2; clone size: many; V gene: TRBV29-1; J gene: TRBJ2-1; CDR3 protein: CSVGGTGTSGGNEQFF; CDR3 DNA: TGCAGCGTTGGGGGGACTGGGACTAGCGGGGGCAATGAGCAGTTCTTC
D gene: -; clone size: -; V gene: TRBV7-3; J gene: TRBJ2-2; CDR3 protein: CASSLISGNTGELFF; CDR3 DNA: TGTGCCAGCAGCTTAATTTCAGGGAACACAGGGGAGCTGTTTTTT
D gene: TRBD2; clone size: -; V gene: TRBV11-2; J gene: TRBJ2-7; CDR3 protein: CASSLERGGLAKQYF; CDR3 DNA: TGTGCCAGCAGCTTAGAAAGGGGGGGACTAGCGAAGCAGTACTTC
D gene: TRBD1; clone size: -; V gene: TRBV11-2; J gene: TRBJ2-3; CDR3 protein: CAISRQGAGDTQYF; CDR3 DNA: TGTGCCATCAGCCGGCAGGGGGCAGGTGATACGCAGTATTTC
D gene: TRBD2; clone size: -; V gene: TRBV11-3; J gene: TRBJ2-1; CDR3 protein: CAGSAGDYNEQFF; CDR3 DNA: TGTGCCGGCAGTGCCGGGGACTATAATGAGCAGTTCTTC
D gene: -; clone size: -; V gene: TRBV11-2; J gene: TRBJ2-6; CDR3 protein: CASSLRGASGANVLTF; CDR3 DNA: TGTGCCAGCAGCCTCCGAGGGGCTTCAGGGGCAAACGTCCTGACTTTC
D gene: TRBD1; clone size: many; V gene: TRBV5-5; J gene: TRBJ2-7; CDR3 protein: CASSLAPGQPYEQYF; CDR3 DNA: TGTGCCAGCAGCTTGGCACCGGGACAGCCCTACGAGCAGTACTTC
D gene: -; clone size: -; V gene: TRBV6-5; J gene: TRBJ2-1; CDR3 protein: CTSSYSLNTNEQFF; CDR3 DNA: TGTACCAGCAGTTACTCCCTTAACACTAATGAGCAGTTCTTC
D gene: -; clone size: few; V gene: TRBV6-6; J gene: TRBJ2-7; CDR3 protein: CASSPLGGGGYEQYF; CDR3 DNA: TGTGCCAGCAGCCCCCTTGGAGGAGGGGGCTACGAGCAGTACTTC